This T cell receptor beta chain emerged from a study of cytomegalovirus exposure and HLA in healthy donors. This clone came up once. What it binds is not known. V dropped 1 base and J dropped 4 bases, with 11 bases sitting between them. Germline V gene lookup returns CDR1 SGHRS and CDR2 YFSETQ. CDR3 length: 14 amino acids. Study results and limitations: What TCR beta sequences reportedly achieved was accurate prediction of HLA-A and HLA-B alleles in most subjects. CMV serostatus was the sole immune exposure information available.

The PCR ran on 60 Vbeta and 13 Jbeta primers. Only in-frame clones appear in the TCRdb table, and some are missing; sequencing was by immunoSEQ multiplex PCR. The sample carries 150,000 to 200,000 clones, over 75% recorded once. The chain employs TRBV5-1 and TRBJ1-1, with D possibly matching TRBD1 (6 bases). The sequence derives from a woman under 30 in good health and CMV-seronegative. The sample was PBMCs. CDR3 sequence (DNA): TGCGCCAGCAGCTTGACACAGGGTCTCACTGAAGCTTTCTTT. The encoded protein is CASSLTQGLTEAFF.